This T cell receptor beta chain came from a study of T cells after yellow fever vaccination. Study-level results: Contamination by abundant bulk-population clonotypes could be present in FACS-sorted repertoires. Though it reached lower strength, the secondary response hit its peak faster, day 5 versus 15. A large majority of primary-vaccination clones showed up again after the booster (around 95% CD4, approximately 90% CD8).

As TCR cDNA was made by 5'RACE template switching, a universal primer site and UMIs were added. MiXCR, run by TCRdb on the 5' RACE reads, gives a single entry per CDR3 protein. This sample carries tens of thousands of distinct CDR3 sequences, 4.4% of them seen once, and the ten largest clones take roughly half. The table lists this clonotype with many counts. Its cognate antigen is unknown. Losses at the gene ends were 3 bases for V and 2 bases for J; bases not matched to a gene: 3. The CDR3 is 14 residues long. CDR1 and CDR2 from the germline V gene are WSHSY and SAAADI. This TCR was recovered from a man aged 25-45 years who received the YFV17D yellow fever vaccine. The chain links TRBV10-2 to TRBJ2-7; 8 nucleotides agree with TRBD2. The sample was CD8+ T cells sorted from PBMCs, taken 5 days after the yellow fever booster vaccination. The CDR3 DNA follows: TGCGCCAGCAGTGAACTAGCGGCTACCTACGAGCAGTACTTC. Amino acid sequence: CASSELAATYEQYF.